The 23 T cell receptor beta chains listed next were all sequenced from one sample in a study of T cell clonality in common variable immunodeficiency. Here immunoSEQ multiplex PCR was the method, and the copy in TCRdb shows in-frame clones only, minus some. The repertoire consists of tens of thousands of clones, none detected only once. The sample consisted of peripheral blood mononuclear cells. Receptors were obtained from a person aged 18 to 70 in good health.

This clone was found many times. The CDR3 goes on 3 residues after the read ends, and that part is filled in from the germline J gene. The gene calls are TRBV19 and TRBJ2-5, with D hard to call. CDR3 length equals 12 residues. The V and J ends lost 3 bases and 3 bases respectively, with 5 bases between them. Germline CDR1 reads LNHDA; CDR2 reads SQIVND (reference sequence). The DNA read from the CDR3 is TGTGCCAGTAGTATTAAGGAAGAGACC. It is translated as CASSIKEET. In full, the CDR3 is CASSIKEETQYF. Complete variable domain (other parts from reference TRBV19 and TRBJ2-5): DGGITQSPKYLFRKEGQNVTLSCEQNLNHDAMYWYRQDPGQGLRLIYYSQIVNDFQKGDIAEGYSVSREKKESFPLTVTSAQKNPTAFYLCASSIKEETQYFGPGTRLLVL.

This clone was recorded many times. Read sequence stops 3 residues before the CDR3 end, and the germline J gene provides the missing end. This sequence joins TRBV13 and TRBJ2-2; TRBD1 aligns across 7 bases. The CDR3 has 15 amino acids. V lost 5 bases and J lost 3; bases outside the gene matches: 6. Germline V lookup: CDR1 PRHDT, CDR2 FYEKMQ (reference sequence). Incomplete CDR3 DNA: TGTGCCAGCAGCACAGGGGAAGATCACACCGGGGAG. It yields the protein CASSTGEDHTGE. In full, the CDR3 is CASSTGEDHTGELFF.

There are many counts of this clone. The read ends 3 residues before the CDR3 terminus; that terminus is restored from the germline J gene. J is TRBJ1-2 and V is TRBV19; TRBD1 matches 7 bases. CDR3 length: 14 residues. Germline V gene lookup returns CDR1 LNHDA and CDR2 SQIVND (reference sequence). This CDR3 is CASRIDRVSRGYTF. The covered CDR3 bases are TGTGCCAGTAGGATCGACAGGGTGAGTCGAGGC.

This clone was found many times. The read gets to within 3 residues of the CDR3 end, and the germline J gene fills in the rest. The gene calls are TRBV20-1 and TRBJ1-2; D remains ambiguous. Trimming cost V 2 bases and J 2 bases, with 6 bases left between them. CDR3 length equals 12 residues. Germline CDR1 is DFQATT and CDR2 is SNEGSKA (reference sequence). CDR3 loop: CSARSGNYGYTF. The sequenced part of the CDR3 DNA is TGCAGTGCTAGATCGGGGAACTATGGC.

This clone showed up many times. The read stops 3 residues short of the end of the CDR3; the missing end is completed from the germline J gene. This chain links TRBV11-2 with TRBJ2-3; D gene unclear. CDR1 SGHAT and CDR2 FQNNGV come from the germline V gene. The V gene lost 2 bases and the J gene lost 0 bases, with 6 bases spanning the gap. The CDR3 consists of 14 residues. CDR3: CASSLWQSTDTQYF. Incomplete CDR3 DNA: TGTGCCAGCAGCTTATGGCAGAGCACAGATACG.

At least ten counts were recorded for this clone. The sequenced CDR3 bases are TGTGCCAGCCGAAGACAGTCCTACGAG. Amino acids: CASRRQSYE. The entire CDR3 sequence reads CASRRQSYEQYF. The chain joins TRBV2 to TRBJ2-7, with a possible D match to TRBD1 (5 bases). The read terminates 3 residues before the CDR3 end, so the remaining end is supplied by the germline J gene. Germline V gene data show CDR1 as SNHLY and CDR2 as FYNNEI. The CDR3 runs to 12 residues. Trimming cost V 8 bases and J 1 base, with 9 bases left between them.

This clone was seen many times. With the read ending 3 residues before the CDR3 end, the germline J gene is used to fill in that end. V is TRBV19 and J is TRBJ2-1, with D possibly being TRBD2 (6 bases). In germline, CDR1 is LNHDA, CDR2 SQIVND (reference sequence). CDR3 length: 17 amino acids. V lost 4 bases to trimming and J lost 0 bases, with 16 bases between them. Partial CDR3 DNA: TGTGCCAGTAGTACCGCGGACTACCGACTCTCCTACAATGAG. This translates into CASSTADYRLSYNE. The complete CDR3 sequence is CASSTADYRLSYNEQFF.

This clone has at least ten counts. The CDR3 end is not reached by the read, which stops 3 residues before it; the germline J gene fills it in. V gene TRBV20-1 combines with J gene TRBJ1-4; 7 bases fit TRBD1. Germline V CDR1 and CDR2: DFQATT, SNEGSKA (reference sequence). V trimming: 3 bases; J trimming: 8 bases; junction bases outside the gene matches: 9. CDR3 size: 14 residues. The sequenced CDR3 bases are TGCAGTGCTAGCCCCAGACAGGGATGGGAAAAA. This codes for CSASPRQGWEK. The full-length CDR3 reads as CSASPRQGWEKLFF.

This clone turned up a few times. From the germline J gene comes the end of the CDR3, since the read stops 3 residues before it. The chain has TRBV5-1 and TRBJ2-1, with 7 positions matching TRBD1. The CDR3 is made up of 16 amino acids. CDR1 is SGHRS, CDR2 YFSETQ, per germline. V lost 0 bases, J lost 5 bases, and 8 bases stayed unmatched. Partial CDR3 DNA: TGCGCCAGCAGCTTGGTAAGGACAGGTGGGGACAATGAG. Protein product: CASSLVRTGGDNE. The whole CDR3 region reads CASSLVRTGGDNEQFF.

This clone has ten or more counts. The read is 3 residues too short to cover the CDR3 end, so that end is filled in from the germline J gene. The J gene is TRBJ1-4, the V gene TRBV2; 10 positions match TRBD1. Per germline, CDR1 SNHLY and CDR2 FYNNEI. The CDR3 has 15 residues. The V gene end was trimmed by 8 bases and the J gene end by 5 bases; junction bases not matched to a gene: 8. The CDR3 sequence: CASRDRGYLNEKLFF. The CDR3 bases that were read are TGTGCCAGCCGGGACAGGGGCTACTTAAATGAAAAA.

The table lists this clone with many counts. The read ends 3 residues shy of where the CDR3 ends; the end is completed using the germline J gene. The V call is TRBV9, the J call TRBJ2-3, with 8 bases lining up with TRBD1. The CDR3 covers 15 residues. Germline CDR1 reads SGDLS; CDR2 reads YYNGEE. V was pared by 1 base and J by 0 bases, with 1 base of the junction left unmatched. The chain's CDR3 is CASSVRQGSTDTQYF. Partial CDR3 DNA: TGTGCCAGCAGCGTAAGACAGGGGAGCACAGATACG.

In this sample, this clone turned up many times. The read ends 3 residues early relative to the CDR3; the germline J gene fills the gap. This sequence joins TRBV6-2 or TRBV6-3 and TRBJ2-1; 10 nucleotides line up with TRBD2. The CDR3 runs 17 residues. The V gene's germline CDR1 is MNHEY and CDR2 SVGEGT. Trimming took 0 bases from V and 7 from J; bases not matched to a gene: 9. The CDR3: CASSYSILQREGNEQFF. CDR3 bases read: TGTGCCAGCAGTTACTCGATTCTCCAGCGGGAGGGGAATGAG.

This clone showed up many times. The CDR3 end is not reached by the read, which stops 3 residues before it; the germline J gene fills it in. The chain combines TRBV4-1 with TRBJ1-6, with D perhaps TRBD1 (6 bases). Deletions cut 0 bases from V and 10 bases from J, with 13 bases between. Per the germline V gene, CDR1 is MGHRA and CDR2 is YSYEKL. The CDR3 is 15 residues long. The CDR3 bases that were read are TGCGCCAGCAGCCAAGATAACAGGGTTGGGTCACCC. Its protein is CASSQDNRVGSP. The CDR3, in full, reads CASSQDNRVGSPLHF.

This clone turned up a few times. The part of the CDR3 DNA that was read is TGTGCCAGCAGCAGGGGACAGAACTATGGC. This translates into CASSRGQNYG. The complete CDR3 sequence is CASSRGQNYGYTF. This chain joins TRBV11-1 and TRBJ1-2; 7 bases are a match to TRBD1. The read terminates 3 residues before the CDR3 end, so the remaining end is supplied by the germline J gene. J lost 2 bases, V lost 5 bases, and 2 bases had no gene match. The CDR3 contains 13 residues. Per the germline V gene, CDR1 is SGHAT and CDR2 is FQDESV (reference sequence). Combining the CDR3 with reference TRBV11-1 and TRBJ1-2 gives the whole variable domain EAEVAQSPRYKITEKSQAVAFWCDPISGHATLYWYRQILGQGPELLVQFQDESVVDDSQLPKDRFSAERLKGVDSTLKIQPAELGDSAMYLCASSRGQNYGYTFGSGTRLTVV.

This clone occurred a few times. The observed sequence ends 3 residues before the CDR3 terminus, with the missing tail filled in from the germline J gene. This chain links TRBV11-3 with TRBJ2-3, with D possibly TRBD2 on 7 matching bases. Trimming cost V 5 bases and J 6 bases, with 18 bases left between them. This CDR3 is 15 amino acids long. Germline CDR1 and CDR2: SGHNT and YENEEA. CDR3 DNA (partial): TGTGCCAGCAGCCTAGGACGGGGGGCGGTGGATACG. Amino acids: CASSLGRGAVDT. In full, the CDR3 is CASSLGRGAVDTQYF.

This clone appeared many times. The missing CDR3 end, 3 residues past where the read stops, is filled in from the germline J gene. The chain recombines TRBV7-2 with TRBJ1-2; possibly TRBD1 for D (6 bases). V gave up 1 base and J gave up 7 bases, with 10 bases separating them. Per germline, CDR1 SGHTA and CDR2 FQGNSA. CDR3 length: 13 amino acids. CDR3 sequence: CASSLEGRGGYTF. Incomplete CDR3 DNA: TGTGCCAGCAGCTTAGAGGGCAGGGGTGGC.

At least ten counts were recorded for this clone. The CDR3 extends 3 residues past the end of the read, so its final part is completed from the germline J gene. V is TRBV6-2 or TRBV6-3 and J is TRBJ1-1; D is unclear. CDR1 and CDR2 (germline): MNHEY, SVGEGT. The CDR3 runs to 12 residues. Here the CDR3 reads CASSYSTYEAFF. Partial CDR3 DNA: TGTGCCAGCAGTTACTCGACTTACGAA.

This clone appeared many times. The read gets to within 3 residues of the CDR3 end, and the germline J gene fills in the rest. This sequence joins TRBV19 and TRBJ2-7; D perhaps matches TRBD1 (7 bases). V lost 8 bases and J 2 bases, leaving 13 bases between the germline ends. The CDR3 totals 13 residues. Germline V gives CDR1 LNHDA, CDR2 SQIVND (reference sequence). CDR3 region: CASGQGEAYEQYF. The covered CDR3 bases are TGTGCCAGTGGTCAGGGGGAGGCCTACGAG.

This clone was recorded at least ten times. The germline gene is not matched at one end of the junction; a read error may be the cause. The read gets to within 3 residues of the CDR3 end, and the germline J gene fills in the rest. The chain links TRBV2 to TRBJ1-5; the D gene is possibly TRBD1 (6 bases). The CDR3 sequence is 15 residues long. Germline CDR1 is SNHLY and CDR2 is FYNNEI. The chain's CDR3 is CASRERGHSNQPQHF. CDR3 DNA, as far as it was read: TGTGCCAGCCGTGAGAGGGGACATAGCAATCAGCCC.

In this sample, this clone turned up many times. The read stops 3 residues short of the end of the CDR3; the missing end is completed from the germline J gene. This chain joins TRBV7-3 and TRBJ2-1, with TRBD2 identical over 11 bases. The V gene's germline CDR1 is SGHTA and CDR2 FQGTGA. The V and J ends lost 0 bases and 4 bases, in that order; junction bases with no gene match: 2. The CDR3 runs to 16 residues. Here the CDR3 reads CASSLTGTSGYNEQFF. The sequenced part of the CDR3 DNA is TGTGCCAGCAGCTTAACTGGGACTAGCGGTTACAATGAG.

Ten or more counts support this clone. CDR3 DNA (partial): TGCAGTGCTAGTCACAGGGGTGGC. It is translated as CSASHRGG. The entire CDR3 sequence reads CSASHRGGYTF. V gene TRBV20-1 combines with J gene TRBJ1-2; TRBD1 agrees at 7 bases. Read coverage stops 3 residues before the CDR3 terminus; the germline J gene supplies the remainder. The CDR3 length is 11 residues. Germline V CDR1 and CDR2: DFQATT, SNEGSKA (reference sequence). V was pared by 3 bases and J by 7 bases, with 2 bases of the junction left unmatched.

There are many counts of this clone. The sequenced CDR3 bases are TGTGCCAGCAGCGTAGCTGTTGGCAGTCAAGGTGAG. Protein sequence: CASSVAVGSQGE. The entire CDR3 reads CASSVAVGSQGEQFF. The gene calls are TRBV9 and TRBJ2-1; D remains ambiguous. The read ends 3 residues before the CDR3 terminus; that terminus is restored from the germline J gene. Germline CDR1 SGDLS, CDR2 YYNGEE. The CDR3 contains 15 residues. Deletions cut 0 bases from V and 9 bases from J, with 16 bases between.

This clone was counted many times. The CDR3 goes on 3 residues after the read ends, and that part is filled in from the germline J gene. The rearrangement joins TRBV7-8 to TRBJ2-5; TRBD2 agrees at 14 bases. From germline, CDR1 is SGHVS and CDR2 FQNEAQ. J was trimmed by 6 bases and V by 5 bases; bases with no gene match: 5. This CDR3 comprises 15 residues. The sequenced CDR3 bases are TGTGCCAGCAGCCCGCGGACTAGCGGGAGGAAGACC. Amino acids: CASSPRTSGRKT. The full CDR3 protein is CASSPRTSGRKTQYF.